The next 5 T cell receptor beta chains were all read from a single sample in a study of T-cell memory formation after mild COVID-19. Each CDR3 protein is one row after TCRdb ran MiXCR on the 5' RACE reads. In the table there are under 550,000 distinct CDR3 sequences, approximately 18% of which are singletons. Sequencing was performed on PBMCs or a T cell subset sorted from them (not recorded which). These receptors were obtained from a man younger than 35 who had mild COVID-19 (a few samples of this study predate the infection). Cell type and time point are not known.

This clonotype was found a few times. This chain joins TRBV9 and TRBJ1-1; no reliable D call. Trimming removed 4 bases from V and 0 bases from J, with 13 bases in between. Germline CDR1 reads SGDLS; CDR2 reads YYNGEE. This CDR3 is 15 amino acids long. The CDR3 sequence: CASSLQASMNTEAFF. The CDR3 region has the DNA TGTGCCAGCAGCCTCCAAGCGTCGATGAACACTGAAGCTTTCTTT. The full variable domain, rest sourced from reference TRBV9 and TRBJ1-1, is DSGVTQTPKHLITATGQRVTLRCSPRSGDLSVYWYQQSLDQGLQFLIQYYNGEERAKGNILERFSAQQFPDLHSELNLSSLELGDSALYFCASSLQASMNTEAFFGQGTRLTVV.

This clonotype showed up just a few times. CDR3 nucleotides: TGTGCCAGCAGCTTAGCCAGAGCAGGGGGCCACCGATCACCCCTCCACTTT. As protein: CASSLARAGGHRSPLHF. This chain joins TRBV7-9 and TRBJ1-6, with 8 nucleotides matching TRBD1. The V segment lost 0 bases and the J segment 10 bases; nucleotides outside the gene matches: 11. Germline V gene lookup returns CDR1 SEHNR and CDR2 FQNEAQ (reference sequence). The CDR3 has 17 amino acids.

This clonotype has more than one count but fewer than ten. The chain joins TRBV5-1 to TRBJ2-3, with 7 bases matching TRBD1. V trimming: 1 base; J trimming: 3 bases; junction bases outside the gene matches: 8. Germline loops: CDR1 SGHRS, CDR2 YFSETQ. The CDR3 has 16 residues. The CDR3 DNA reads as TGCGCCAGCAGCTTGCTGCCTCCGACAGGGACAGATACGCAGTATTTT. Its translation is CASSLLPPTGTDTQYF.

V is TRBV5-1 and J is TRBJ2-5, with D possibly matching TRBD2 (6 bases). CDR1 and CDR2 from the germline V gene are SGHRS and YFSETQ. The CDR3 is made up of 16 amino acids. Trimming shortened V by 0 bases and J by 5 bases, and 17 bases separated the two germline ends. DNA of the CDR3: TGCGCCAGCAGCTTGGAGGGACTTTCGGTCGGGGAGACCCAGTACTTC. Translating gives CASSLEGLSVGETQYF. The whole variable domain, filled in from reference TRBV5-1 and TRBJ2-5, reads KAGVTQTPRYLIKTRGQQVTLSCSPISGHRSVSWYQQTPGQGLQFLFEYFSETQRNKGNFPGRFSGRQFSNSRSEMNVSTLELGDSALYLCASSLEGLSVGETQYFGPGTRLLVL.

This clonotype was recorded at least ten times. The rearrangement uses TRBV5-4 and TRBJ2-5; D possibly corresponds to TRBD2 (5 bases). The V and J ends lost 10 bases and 5 bases respectively, with 12 bases between them. Germline CDR1 and CDR2: SGHNT and YYREEE (reference sequence). The CDR3 runs to 11 residues. CDR3 sequence: CAGASGETQYF. CDR3 in DNA: TGTGCCGGAGCCTCGGGGGAGACCCAGTACTTC. Based on the CDR3 plus reference TRBV5-4 and TRBJ2-5, the full variable domain is ETGVTQSPTHLIKTRGQQVTLRCSSQSGHNTVSWYQQALGQGPQFIFQYYREEENGRGNFPPRFSGLQFPNYSSELNVNALELDDSALYLCAGASGETQYFGPGTRLLVL.